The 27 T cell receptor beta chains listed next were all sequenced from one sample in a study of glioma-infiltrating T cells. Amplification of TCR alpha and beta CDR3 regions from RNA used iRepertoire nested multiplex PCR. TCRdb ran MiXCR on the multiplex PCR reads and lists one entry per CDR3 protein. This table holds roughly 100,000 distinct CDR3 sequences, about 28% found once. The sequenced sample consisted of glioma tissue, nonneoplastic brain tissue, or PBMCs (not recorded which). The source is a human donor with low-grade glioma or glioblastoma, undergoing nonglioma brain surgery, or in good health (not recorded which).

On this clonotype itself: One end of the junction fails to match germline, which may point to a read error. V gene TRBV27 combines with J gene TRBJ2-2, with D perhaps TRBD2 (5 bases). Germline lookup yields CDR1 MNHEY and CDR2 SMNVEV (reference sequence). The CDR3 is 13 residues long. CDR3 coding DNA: TGCGCCAGCAGCCAAATGATCACCGGGGAGCTGCTTTTT. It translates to CASSQMITGELLF.

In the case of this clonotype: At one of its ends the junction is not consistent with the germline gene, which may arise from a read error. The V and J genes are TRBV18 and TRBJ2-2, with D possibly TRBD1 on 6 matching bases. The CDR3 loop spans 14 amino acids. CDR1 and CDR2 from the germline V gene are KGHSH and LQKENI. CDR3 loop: CDSSPPRGTGELFF. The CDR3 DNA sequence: TGTGACAGCTCACCACCCAGGGGAACCGGGGAGCTGTTTTTT.

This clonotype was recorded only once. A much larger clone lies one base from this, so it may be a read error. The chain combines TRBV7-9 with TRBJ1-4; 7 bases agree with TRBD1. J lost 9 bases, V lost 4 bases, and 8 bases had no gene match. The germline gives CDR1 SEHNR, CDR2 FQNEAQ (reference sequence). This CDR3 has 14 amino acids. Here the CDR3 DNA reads TGTGCCAGCAGCTCCGGGACAGATGGTAAAAAACTGTTTTTT. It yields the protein CASSSGTDGKKLFF.

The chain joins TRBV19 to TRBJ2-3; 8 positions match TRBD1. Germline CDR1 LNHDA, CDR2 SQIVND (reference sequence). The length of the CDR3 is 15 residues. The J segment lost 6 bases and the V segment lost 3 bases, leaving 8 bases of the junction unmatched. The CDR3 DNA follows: TGTGCCAGTAGTATCTCGGCAGGGGGCTGGGATACGCAGTATTTT. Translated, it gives CASSISAGGWDTQYF.

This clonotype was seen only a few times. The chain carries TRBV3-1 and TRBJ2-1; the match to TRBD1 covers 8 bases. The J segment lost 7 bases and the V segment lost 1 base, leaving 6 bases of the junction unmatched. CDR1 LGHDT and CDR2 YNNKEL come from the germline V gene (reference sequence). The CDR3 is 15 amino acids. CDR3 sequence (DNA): TGTGCCAGCAGCCAAGGAGGGACAGGTTTTAATGAGCAGTTCTTC. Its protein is CASSQGGTGFNEQFF.

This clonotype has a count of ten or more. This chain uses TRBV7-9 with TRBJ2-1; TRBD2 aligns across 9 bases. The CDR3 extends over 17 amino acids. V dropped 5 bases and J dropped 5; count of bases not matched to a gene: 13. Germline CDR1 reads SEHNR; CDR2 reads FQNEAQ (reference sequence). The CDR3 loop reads CASSQLGVAGANNEQFF. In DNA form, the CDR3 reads TGTGCCAGCAGCCAGCTCGGGGTAGCGGGGGCCAACAATGAGCAGTTCTTC.

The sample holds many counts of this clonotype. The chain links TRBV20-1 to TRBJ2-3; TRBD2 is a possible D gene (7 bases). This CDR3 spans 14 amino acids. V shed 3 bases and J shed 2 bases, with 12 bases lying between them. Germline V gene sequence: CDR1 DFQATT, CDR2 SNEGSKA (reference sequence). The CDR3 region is CSASAGANTDTQYF. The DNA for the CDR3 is TGCAGTGCTAGTGCGGGGGCCAACACAGATACGCAGTATTTT.

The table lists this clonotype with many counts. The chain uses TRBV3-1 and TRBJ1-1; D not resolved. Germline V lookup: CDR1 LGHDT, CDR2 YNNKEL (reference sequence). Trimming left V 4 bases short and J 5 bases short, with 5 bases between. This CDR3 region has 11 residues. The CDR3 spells CASSRGTEAFF. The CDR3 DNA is TGTGCCAGCAGCCGAGGGACTGAAGCTTTCTTT.

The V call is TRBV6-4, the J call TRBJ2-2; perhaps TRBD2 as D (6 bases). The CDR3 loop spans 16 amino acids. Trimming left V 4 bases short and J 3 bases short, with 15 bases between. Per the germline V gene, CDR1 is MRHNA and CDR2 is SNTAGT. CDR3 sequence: CASSGTGDGDTGELFF. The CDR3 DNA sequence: TGTGCCAGCAGTGGCACGGGGGACGGAGACACCGGGGAGCTGTTTTTT.

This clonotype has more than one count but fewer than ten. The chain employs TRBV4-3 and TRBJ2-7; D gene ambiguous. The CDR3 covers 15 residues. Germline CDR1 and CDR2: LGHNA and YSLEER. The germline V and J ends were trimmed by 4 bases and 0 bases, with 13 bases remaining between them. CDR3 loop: CASSLRLFSSYEQYF. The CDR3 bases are TGCGCCAGCAGCCTACGGCTCTTCAGCTCCTACGAGCAGTACTTC.

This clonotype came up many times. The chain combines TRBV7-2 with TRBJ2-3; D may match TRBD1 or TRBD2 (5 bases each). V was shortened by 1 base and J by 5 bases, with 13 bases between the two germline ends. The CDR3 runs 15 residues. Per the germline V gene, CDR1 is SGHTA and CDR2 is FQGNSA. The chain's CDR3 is CASSLGGAGGDTQYF. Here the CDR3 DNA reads TGTGCCAGCAGCTTAGGTGGGGCTGGGGGAGATACGCAGTATTTT. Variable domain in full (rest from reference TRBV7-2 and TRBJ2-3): GAGVSQSPSNKVTEKGKDVELRCDPISGHTALYWYRQSLGQGLEFLIYFQGNSAPDKSGLPSDRFSAERTGGSVSTLTIQRTQQEDSAVYLCASSLGGAGGDTQYFGPGTRLTVL.

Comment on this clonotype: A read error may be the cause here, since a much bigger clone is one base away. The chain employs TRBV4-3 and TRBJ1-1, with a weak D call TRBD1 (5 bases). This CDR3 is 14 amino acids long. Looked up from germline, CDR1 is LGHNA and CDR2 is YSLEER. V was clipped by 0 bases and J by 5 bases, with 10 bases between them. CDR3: CASSQDPRGTEAFF. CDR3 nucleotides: TGCGCCAGCAGCCAAGATCCGAGGGGAACTGAAGCTTTCTTT.

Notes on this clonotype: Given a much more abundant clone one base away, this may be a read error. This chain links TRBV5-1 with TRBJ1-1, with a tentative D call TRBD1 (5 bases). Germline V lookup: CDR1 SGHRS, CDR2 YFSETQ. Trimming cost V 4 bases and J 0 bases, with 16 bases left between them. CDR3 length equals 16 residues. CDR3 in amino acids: CASSPRLRGVNTEAFF. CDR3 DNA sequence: TGCGCCAGCAGCCCCCGGCTAAGGGGAGTGAACACTGAAGCTTTCTTT.

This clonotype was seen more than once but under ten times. The DNA of the CDR3 is TGTGCCAGCAGCCCGGGCCTACATCCCTACGAGCAGTACTTC. This sequence encodes CASSPGLHPYEQYF. The gene calls are TRBV7-3 and TRBJ2-7; D is uncertain. The CDR3 is 14 amino acids. V was clipped by 5 bases and J by 2 bases, with 13 bases between them. CDR1 SGHTA and CDR2 FQGTGA come from the germline V gene. Looking up the rest from reference TRBV7-3 and TRBJ2-7 gives the full variable domain: GAGVSQTPSNKVTEKGKYVELRCDPISGHTALYWYRQSLGQGPEFLIYFQGTGAADDSGLPNDRFFAVRPEGSVSTLKIQRTERGDSAVYLCASSPGLHPYEQYFGPGTRLTVT.

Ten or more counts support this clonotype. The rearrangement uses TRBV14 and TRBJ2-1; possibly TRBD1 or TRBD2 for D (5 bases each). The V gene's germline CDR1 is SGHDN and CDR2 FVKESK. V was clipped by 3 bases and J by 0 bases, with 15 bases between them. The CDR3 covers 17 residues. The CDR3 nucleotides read TGTGCCAGCAGCCATGGGACGCTCTCCAGCTCCTACAATGAGCAGTTCTTC. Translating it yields CASSHGTLSSSYNEQFF.

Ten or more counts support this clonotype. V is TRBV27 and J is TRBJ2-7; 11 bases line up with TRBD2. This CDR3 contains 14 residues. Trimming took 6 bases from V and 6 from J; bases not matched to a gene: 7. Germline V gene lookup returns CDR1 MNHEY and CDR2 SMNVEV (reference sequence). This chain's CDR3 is CASSYSGGVFEQYF. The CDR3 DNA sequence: TGTGCCAGCAGCTATAGCGGGGGGGTATTCGAGCAGTACTTC.

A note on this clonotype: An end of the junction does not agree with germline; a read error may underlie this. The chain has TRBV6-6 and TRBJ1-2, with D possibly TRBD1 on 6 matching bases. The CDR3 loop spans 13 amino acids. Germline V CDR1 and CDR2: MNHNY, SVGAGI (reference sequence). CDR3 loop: CAGSLDRTYGYTF. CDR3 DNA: TGTGCCGGCAGCTTAGACAGGACCTATGGCTACACCTTC.

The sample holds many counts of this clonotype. The CDR3 loop reads CASSFTPGQGSYEQYF. CDR3 coding DNA: TGTGCCAGCAGTTTCACTCCGGGACAGGGCTCCTACGAGCAGTACTTC. The chain recombines TRBV27 with TRBJ2-7; 9 bases are a match to TRBD1. The CDR3 loop spans 16 amino acids. CDR1 is MNHEY and CDR2 is SMNVEV in the germline V gene (reference sequence). J lost 0 bases, V lost 3 bases, and 6 bases had no gene match.

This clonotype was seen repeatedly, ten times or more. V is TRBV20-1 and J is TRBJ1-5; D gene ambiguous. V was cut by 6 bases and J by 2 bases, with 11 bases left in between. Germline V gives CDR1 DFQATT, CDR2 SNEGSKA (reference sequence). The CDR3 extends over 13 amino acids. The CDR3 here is CSAERGGNQPQHF. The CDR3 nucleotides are TGCAGTGCCGAGCGGGGAGGCAATCAGCCCCAGCATTTT.

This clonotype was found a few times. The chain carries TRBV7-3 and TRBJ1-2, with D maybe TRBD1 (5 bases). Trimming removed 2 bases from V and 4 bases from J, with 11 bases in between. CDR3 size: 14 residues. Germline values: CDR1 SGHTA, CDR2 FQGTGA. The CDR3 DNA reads TGTGCCAGCAGCTTACGCCCGGGGGGCTATGGCTACACCTTC. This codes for CASSLRPGGYGYTF.

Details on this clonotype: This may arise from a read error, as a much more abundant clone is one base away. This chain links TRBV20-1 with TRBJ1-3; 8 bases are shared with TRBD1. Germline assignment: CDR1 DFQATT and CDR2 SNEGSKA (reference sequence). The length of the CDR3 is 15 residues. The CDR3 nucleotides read TGCAGTGCGGACGGGCCGCGAGACAGGGGAAACAACATATATTTT. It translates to CSADGPRDRGNNIYF.

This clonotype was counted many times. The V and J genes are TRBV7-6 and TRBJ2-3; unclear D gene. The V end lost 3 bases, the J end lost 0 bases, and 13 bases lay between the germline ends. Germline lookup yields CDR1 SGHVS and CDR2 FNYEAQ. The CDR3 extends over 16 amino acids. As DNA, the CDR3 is TGTGCCAGCAGCTTGGGTCCGCTTGCTAGCACAGATACGCAGTATTTT. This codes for CASSLGPLASTDTQYF. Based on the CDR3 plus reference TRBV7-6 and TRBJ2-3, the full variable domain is GAGVSQSPRYKVTKRGQDVALRCDPISGHVSLYWYRQALGQGPEFLTYFNYEAQQDKSGLPNDRFSAERPEGSISTLTIQRTEQRDSAMYRCASSLGPLASTDTQYFGPGTRLTVL.

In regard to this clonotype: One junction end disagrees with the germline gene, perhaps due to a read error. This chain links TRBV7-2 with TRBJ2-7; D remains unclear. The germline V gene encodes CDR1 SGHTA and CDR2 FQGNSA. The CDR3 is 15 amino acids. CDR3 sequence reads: CASSLDPTPRDERYF. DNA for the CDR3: TGTGCCAGCAGCTTAGATCCAACACCTCGAGACGAGCGGTACTTC. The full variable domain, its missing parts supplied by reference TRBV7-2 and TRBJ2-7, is GAGVSQSPSNKVTEKGKDVELRCDPISGHTALYWYRQSLGQGLEFLIYFQGNSAPDKSGLPSDRFSAERTGGSVSTLTIQRTQQEDSAVYLCASSLDPTPRDERYFGPGTRLTVT.

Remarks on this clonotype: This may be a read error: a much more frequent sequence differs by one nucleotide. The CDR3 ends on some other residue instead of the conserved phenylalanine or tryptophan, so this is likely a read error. The CDR3 sequence: CASSEVVLEYEQYL. CDR3 DNA: TGTGCCAGCAGTGAAGTGGTTTTGGAGTACGAGCAGTACCTC. The genes are TRBV6-1 and TRBJ2-7; D is undetermined. Trimming removed 1 base from V and 4 bases from J, with 11 bases in between. Looked up from germline, CDR1 is MNHNS and CDR2 is SASEGT. The CDR3 totals 14 residues.

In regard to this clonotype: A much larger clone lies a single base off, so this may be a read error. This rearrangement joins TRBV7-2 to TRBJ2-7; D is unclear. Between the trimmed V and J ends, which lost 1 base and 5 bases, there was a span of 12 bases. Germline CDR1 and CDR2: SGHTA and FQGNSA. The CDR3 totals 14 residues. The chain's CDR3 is CASSLVGSTHEQYF. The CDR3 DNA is TGTGCCAGCAGCTTAGTCGGGTCAACCCACGAGCAGTACTTC.

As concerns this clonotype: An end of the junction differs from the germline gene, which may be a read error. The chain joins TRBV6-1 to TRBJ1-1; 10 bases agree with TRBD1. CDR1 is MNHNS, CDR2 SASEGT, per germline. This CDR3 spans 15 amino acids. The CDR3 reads CASIEAGTGEKRAFF. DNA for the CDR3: TGTGCCAGCATTGAAGCTGGGACAGGGGAGAAACGAGCTTTCTTT.

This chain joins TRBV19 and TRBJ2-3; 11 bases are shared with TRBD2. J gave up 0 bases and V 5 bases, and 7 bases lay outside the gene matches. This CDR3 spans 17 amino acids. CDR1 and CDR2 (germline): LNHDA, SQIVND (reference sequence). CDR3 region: CASSSSSGGYSTDTQYF. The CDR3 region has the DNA TGTGCCAGTAGTTCTTCTAGCGGGGGGTATAGCACAGATACGCAGTATTTT.